These 3 T cell receptor beta chains were all obtained from the same sample, sequenced in a study of control samples from healthy donors and cancer patients. Profiling relied on immunoSEQ multiplex PCR, and the TCRdb table lists in-frame clones only, not all of them. Among over 75,000 clones, about 82% were seen once, and the ten largest hold roughly 18%. Sequencing was carried out using blood. These receptors were taken from a man younger than 45 in good health.

The chain combines TRBV6-1 with TRBJ1-6; the D is unclear. Trimming stripped 2 bases from V and 14 bases from J, with 16 bases between. The length of the CDR3 is 14 residues. Germline V gene sequence: CDR1 MNHNS, CDR2 SASEGT. CDR3 in DNA: TGTGCCAGCAGTGAACGGATAGAGGGCTCCGCCCTCCACTTT. Protein sequence: CASSERIEGSALHF.

The gene calls are TRBV7-9 and TRBJ1-1, with D unclear. The CDR3 has 12 amino acids. The V gene lost 5 bases and the J gene lost 7 bases, with 11 bases spanning the gap. CDR1 and CDR2 from the germline V gene are SEHNR and FQNEAQ (reference sequence). CDR3 sequence: CASSQVLGEAFF. The DNA of the CDR3 is TGTGCCAGCAGCCAGGTGCTGGGTGAAGCTTTCTTT.

The gene calls are TRBV11-3 and TRBJ1-6; D is uncertain. The CDR3 has 13 amino acids. Germline CDR1 is SGHNT and CDR2 is YENEEA. Trimming removed 2 bases from V and 10 bases from J, with 9 bases in between. CDR3 amino acids: CASSLTWESPLHF. The CDR3 bases are TGTGCCAGCAGCTTAACCTGGGAATCACCCCTCCACTTT. Supplemented by reference TRBV11-3 and TRBJ1-6, the full variable domain reads EAGVVQSPRYKIIEKKQPVAFWCNPISGHNTLYWYLQNLGQGPELLIRYENEEAVDDSQLPKDRFSAERLKGVDSTLKIQPAELGDSAVYLCASSLTWESPLHFGNGTRLTVT.